The 28 T cell receptor beta chains in this list originate from one sample, sequenced in a study of blood T cell repertoires in COVID-19. The table came from immunoSEQ multiplex PCR; TCRdb's copy has only in-frame clones and leaves some out. The table lists approximately 50,000 clones, 85% of them singletons. Sample: peripheral blood. All receptors come from a human donor in a cohort sampled during active COVID-19.

The chain has TRBV5-1 and TRBJ1-5, with D tentatively TRBD1 (6 bases). The length of the CDR3 is 15 residues. V lost 0 bases and J lost 3, with 10 bases in between. Germline CDR1 reads SGHRS; CDR2 reads YFSETQ. CDR3 coding DNA: TGCGCCAGCAGCTTGGAAGGGGGTAACAATCAGCCCCAGCATTTT. Translation gives CASSLEGGNNQPQHF.

This chain links TRBV5-1 with TRBJ2-5, with 12 bases lining up with TRBD1. V lost 0 bases and J lost 0; bases outside the gene matches: 0. From germline, CDR1 is SGHRS and CDR2 YFSETQ. This CDR3 has 16 amino acids. The CDR3 nucleotides read TGCGCCAGCAGCTTGGGGGACAGGGGGCACCAAGAGACCCAGTACTTC. This encodes CASSLGDRGHQETQYF.

The V and J genes are TRBV19 and TRBJ2-7; D might be TRBD2 (6 bases). V was pared by 5 bases and J by 0 bases, with 14 bases between. The germline V gene has CDR1 LNHDA and CDR2 SQIVND (reference sequence). There are 15 residues in the CDR3. CDR3 nucleotide sequence: TGTGCCAGTAGTCCCCGGGACTTCACCTCCTACGAGCAGTACTTC. Its protein is CASSPRDFTSYEQYF.

This chain connects TRBV28 to TRBJ2-1; TRBD2 might be the D (6 bases). The ends were cut back, 7 bases at V and 0 bases at J, with 16 bases in the middle. There are 16 residues in the CDR3. The germline CDR1 and CDR2 sequences are MDHEN and SYDVKM. CDR3 sequence: CASTPRRDSSYNEQFF. The CDR3 DNA reads TGTGCCAGCACCCCCCGCCGGGACTCCTCCTACAATGAGCAGTTCTTC.

The rearrangement links TRBV9 to TRBJ2-3; TRBD2 aligns across 10 bases. Losses at the gene ends were 3 bases for V and 5 bases for J; bases not matched to a gene: 9. Germline V gene sequence: CDR1 SGDLS, CDR2 YYNGEE. The CDR3 contains 16 residues. This CDR3 is CASSAPLAGVVDTQYF. The DNA for the CDR3 is TGTGCCAGCAGCGCTCCCCTAGCGGGAGTGGTAGATACGCAGTATTTT.

The V gene is TRBV27, the J gene TRBJ2-5, with a tentative D call TRBD1 (5 bases). V was cut by 6 bases and J by 1 base, with 15 bases left in between. Germline V gene sequence: CDR1 MNHEY, CDR2 SMNVEV (reference sequence). This CDR3 is 15 amino acids long. As DNA, the CDR3 is TGTGCCAGCAGACCCGGGTGGACACCCCAAGAGACCCAGTACTTC. Protein sequence: CASRPGWTPQETQYF.

The chain carries TRBV6-2 or TRBV6-3 and TRBJ2-1; 15 bases are a match to TRBD2. CDR1 and CDR2 from the germline V gene are MNHEY and SVGEGT. Germline trimming cut 6 bases from V and 4 bases from J; bases unmatched to any gene: 13. The CDR3 loop spans 19 amino acids. The CDR3 is CASSPIVGLAGGKYNEQFF. CDR3 coding DNA: TGTGCCAGCAGCCCCATCGTAGGACTAGCGGGAGGGAAATACAATGAGCAGTTCTTC.

The chain uses TRBV27 and TRBJ1-6; D not resolved. The CDR3 extends over 15 amino acids. Trimming removed 3 bases from V and 0 bases from J, with 6 bases in between. The germline gives CDR1 MNHEY, CDR2 SMNVEV (reference sequence). The CDR3 DNA reads TGTGCCAGCAGTTTCGTGAGCTCCTATAATTCACCCCTCCACTTT. Its translation is CASSFVSSYNSPLHF.

The chain employs TRBV18 and TRBJ2-1, with TRBD1 identical over 11 bases. The junction had 8 bases not matched to a gene; V was cut back by 1 base and J by 6 bases. Germline values: CDR1 KGHSH, CDR2 LQKENI. This CDR3 contains 17 residues. In DNA form, the CDR3 reads TGTGCCAGCTCACCACGGACAGGGGGCAATTTTCCCAATGAGCAGTTCTTC. This translates into CASSPRTGGNFPNEQFF.

Here the CDR3 reads CASSPQGGGTEAFF. CDR3 bases: TGTGCCAGTAGTCCACAGGGAGGGGGCACTGAAGCTTTCTTT. The chain is built from TRBV19 and TRBJ1-1; D possibly corresponds to TRBD1 (6 bases). In germline, CDR1 is LNHDA, CDR2 SQIVND (reference sequence). The V and J ends lost 5 bases and 4 bases respectively, with 14 bases between them. This CDR3 spans 14 amino acids.

The count of this clone is one. The chain recombines TRBV5-5 with TRBJ2-7; D unresolved. In germline, CDR1 is SGHKS, CDR2 YYEKEE (reference sequence). This CDR3 comprises 15 residues. V gave up 2 bases and J gave up 2 bases, with 14 bases separating them. The CDR3 DNA reads TGTGCCAGCAGCTTAGAGCACGCTAGAGCCTACGAGCAGTACTTC. The encoded protein is CASSLEHARAYEQYF.

This clone was counted a single time. The chain is built from TRBV4-2 and TRBJ2-1, with TRBD2 matching 7 bases. The ends lost 6 bases at V and 5 bases at J; junction bases unmatched: 10. The germline V gene has CDR1 LGHNA and CDR2 YNFKEQ. This CDR3 has 15 amino acids. CDR3 residues: CASRVALAANNEQFF. The CDR3 DNA reads TGTGCCAGCAGGGTGGCCCTAGCGGCTAACAATGAGCAGTTCTTC.

The chain joins TRBV7-9 to TRBJ1-4; unclear D gene. This CDR3 is built from 13 residues. The ends were cut back, 1 base at V and 8 bases at J, with 8 bases in the middle. CDR1 is SEHNR, CDR2 FQNEAQ, per germline (reference sequence). CDR3 sequence: CASSLGGREKLFF. The DNA of the CDR3 is TGTGCCAGCAGCTTAGGTGGCAGAGAAAAACTGTTTTTT.

This clone was recorded only once. This chain connects TRBV12-3 or TRBV12-4 to TRBJ2-7, with D unresolved. Trimming took off 6 bases at V and 7 bases at J, with 13 bases between the two ends. CDR3 size: 12 residues. The CDR3 loop is CASSPRPSEQYF. DNA of the CDR3: TGTGCCAGCAGCCCTAGGCCCTCGGAGCAGTACTTC.

This rearrangement joins TRBV10-3 to TRBJ1-4; TRBD1 matches 9 bases. J was trimmed by 8 bases and V by 2 bases; bases with no gene match: 3. The CDR3 runs to 14 residues. Germline CDR1 reads ENHRY; CDR2 reads SYGVKD. This chain's CDR3 is CAISEGTGFEKLFF. In DNA, the CDR3 is TGTGCCATCAGTGAGGGGACAGGGTTCGAAAAACTGTTTTTT.

The rearrangement links TRBV27 to TRBJ2-2; TRBD1 might be the D (5 bases). This CDR3 comprises 13 residues. Looked up from germline, CDR1 is MNHEY and CDR2 is SMNVEV (reference sequence). V was cut by 2 bases and J by 9 bases, with 10 bases left in between. CDR3 amino acids: CASSLQGTRELFF. The CDR3 nucleotides read TGTGCCAGCAGTTTACAGGGTACCAGGGAGCTGTTTTTT.

CDR3 sequence reads: CASAKSDSNQPQHF. The CDR3 DNA reads TGTGCCAGCGCGAAGTCCGATAGCAATCAGCCCCAGCATTTT. The rearrangement uses TRBV6-5 and TRBJ1-5; D not certain. The CDR3 has 14 amino acids. Germline CDR1 is MNHEY and CDR2 is SVGAGI. Trimming took 8 bases from V and 0 from J, leaving 11 bases between them.

The V gene is TRBV5-1, the J gene TRBJ2-7, with TRBD2 matching over 8 bases. CDR3 size: 16 residues. Trimming at V came to 0 bases and at J to 2 bases, leaving 7 bases not matched to a gene. CDR1 and CDR2 (germline): SGHRS, YFSETQ. The CDR3 sequence: CASSLEFGGAAYEQYF. As DNA, the CDR3 is TGCGCCAGCAGCTTGGAGTTCGGGGGGGCCGCCTACGAGCAGTACTTC.

This clone was seen a handful of times. The gene calls are TRBV28 and TRBJ2-1; 11 bases map to TRBD2. The germline gives CDR1 MDHEN, CDR2 SYDVKM. The CDR3 extends over 15 amino acids. J lost 5 bases, V lost 6 bases, and 6 bases had no gene match. The CDR3 DNA sequence: TGTGCCAGCAGCTCACTAGCGGGAGTTGACAATGAGCAGTTCTTC. Translated: CASSSLAGVDNEQFF. The full variable domain, in which reference TRBV28 and TRBJ2-1 provide the parts outside the CDR3, is DVKVTQSSRYLVKRTGEKVFLECVQDMDHENMFWYRQDPGLGLRLIYFSYDVKMKEKGDIPEGYSVSREKKERFSLILESASTNQTSMYLCASSSLAGVDNEQFFGPGTRLTVL.

The CDR3: CASSIRPGGYHGYTF. In DNA form, the CDR3 reads TGTGCCAGCAGCATACGACCCGGAGGGTACCATGGCTACACCTTC. V and J are TRBV21-1 and TRBJ1-2. TRBV21-1 is given as a pseudogene. The CDR3 extends over 15 amino acids.

Regarding this clone: The CDR3 does not end in the conserved phenylalanine or tryptophan, so this is likely a read error. The DNA is omitted, as the CDR3 cannot be located on it reliably, and the CDR3 follows TCRdb's listing. The genes are TRBV28 and TRBJ1-1; the table calls TRBD1, which could not be checked here. Germline lookup yields CDR1 MDHEN and CDR2 SYDVKM. Counting both end residues, the CDR3 totals 12 amino acids. CDR3 region: CASSLRGRAQGV.

A few counts support this clone. V gene TRBV5-4 combines with J gene TRBJ1-2; no clear D gene. Trimming left V 0 bases short and J 4 bases short, with 10 bases between. The CDR3 consists of 14 residues. Germline CDR1 is SGHNT and CDR2 is YYREEE (reference sequence). The CDR3 region has the DNA TGTGCCAGCAGCTTGGCGCGGCGGCCCTATGGCTACACCTTC. Translation gives CASSLARRPYGYTF.

This chain connects TRBV7-2 to TRBJ2-7; D is perhaps TRBD1 (6 bases). The germline V and J ends were trimmed by 3 bases and 2 bases, with 11 bases remaining between them. The CDR3 length is 14 residues. Germline V gene lookup returns CDR1 SGHTA and CDR2 FQGNSA. This chain's CDR3 is CASSLRGSPYEQYF. The CDR3 coding sequence is TGTGCCAGCAGCTTGAGGGGGAGCCCCTACGAGCAGTACTTC.

The rearrangement joins TRBV6-2 or TRBV6-3 to TRBJ2-1, with TRBD2 identical over 8 bases. Germline-derived CDR1 and CDR2 are MNHEY and SVGEGT. The V gene end was trimmed by 5 bases and the J gene end by 6 bases; junction bases not matched to a gene: 18. This CDR3 spans 18 amino acids. CDR3 protein: CASSGTGTRLRNRNEQFF. CDR3 sequence (DNA): TGTGCCAGCAGTGGGACCGGGACTAGGTTAAGGAATCGCAATGAGCAGTTCTTC.

CDR3 sequence: CASSQANEGWSNQPQHF. As DNA, the CDR3 is TGTGCCAGCAGCCAAGCAAATGAGGGTTGGAGCAATCAGCCCCAGCATTTT. This chain links TRBV4-2 with TRBJ1-5; D remains ambiguous. Per germline, CDR1 LGHNA and CDR2 YNFKEQ. Trimming shortened V by 1 base and J by 1 base, and 14 bases separated the two germline ends. This CDR3 has 17 residues.

Of note for this clone: Distinct nucleotide sequences in the sample also encode this CDR3. The chain combines TRBV10-2 with TRBJ2-3; no reliable D call. From germline, CDR1 is WSHSY and CDR2 SAAADI. Between the trimmed V and J ends, which lost 0 bases and 0 bases, there was a span of 7 bases. The CDR3 is 15 amino acids. CDR3 bases: TGCGCCAGCAGTGAGTCAACAGTGAGCACAGATACGCAGTATTTT. Its translation: CASSESTVSTDTQYF.

The rearrangement uses TRBV28 and TRBJ1-5; TRBD1 matches 7 bases. Germline V gives CDR1 MDHEN, CDR2 SYDVKM. The trim removed 11 bases at V and 2 bases at J, leaving 9 bases unmatched. There are 14 residues in the CDR3. The CDR3 nucleotides read TGTGCCGGACAGACAGGGATGGGCAATCAGCCCCAGCATTTT. This translates into CAGQTGMGNQPQHF.

This clone was seen just once. V usage is TRBV15 and J usage is TRBJ2-3; TRBD1 matches at 10 bases. The V gene's germline CDR1 is LNHNV and CDR2 YYDKDF (reference sequence). The junction had 2 bases not matched to a gene; V was cut back by 3 bases and J by 5 bases. This CDR3 is 14 amino acids long. CDR3: CATSRGQGLDTQYF. For the CDR3, the DNA is TGTGCCACCAGCAGGGGACAGGGGTTAGATACGCAGTATTTT.